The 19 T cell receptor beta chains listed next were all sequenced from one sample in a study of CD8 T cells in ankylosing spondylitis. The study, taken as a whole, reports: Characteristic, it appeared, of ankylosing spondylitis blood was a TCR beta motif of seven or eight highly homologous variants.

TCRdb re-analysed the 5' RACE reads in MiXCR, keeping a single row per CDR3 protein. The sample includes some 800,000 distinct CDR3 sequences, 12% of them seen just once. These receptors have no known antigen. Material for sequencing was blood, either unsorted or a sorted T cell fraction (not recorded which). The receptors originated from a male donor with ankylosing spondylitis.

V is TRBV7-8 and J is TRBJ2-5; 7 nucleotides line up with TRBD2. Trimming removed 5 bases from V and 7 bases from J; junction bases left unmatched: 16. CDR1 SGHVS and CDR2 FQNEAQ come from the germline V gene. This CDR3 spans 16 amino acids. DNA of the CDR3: TGTGCCAGCAGCCAGCAATCCCCGACTAGCCCAGGGACCCAGTACTTC. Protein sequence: CASSQQSPTSPGTQYF. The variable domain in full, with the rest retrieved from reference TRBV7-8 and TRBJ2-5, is GAGVSQSPRYKVAKRGQDVALRCDPISGHVSLFWYQQALGQGPEFLTYFQNEAQLDKSGLPSDRFFAERPEGSVSTLKIQRTQQEDSAVYLCASSQQSPTSPGTQYFGPGTRLLVL.

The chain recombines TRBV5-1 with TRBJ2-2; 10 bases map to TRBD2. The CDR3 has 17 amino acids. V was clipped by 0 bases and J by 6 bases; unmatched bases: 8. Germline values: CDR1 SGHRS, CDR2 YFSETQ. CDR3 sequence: CASSLAESGRAPGELFF. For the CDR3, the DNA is TGCGCCAGCAGCTTGGCCGAGAGCGGGAGGGCCCCCGGGGAGCTGTTTTTT.

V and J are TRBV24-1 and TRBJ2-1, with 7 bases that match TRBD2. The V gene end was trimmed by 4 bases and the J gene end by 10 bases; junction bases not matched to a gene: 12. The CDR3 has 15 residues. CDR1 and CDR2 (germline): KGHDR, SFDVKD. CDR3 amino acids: CATSDPGLRGVEQFF. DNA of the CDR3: TGTGCCACCAGTGACCCCGGCCTTCGGGGGGTCGAGCAGTTCTTC.

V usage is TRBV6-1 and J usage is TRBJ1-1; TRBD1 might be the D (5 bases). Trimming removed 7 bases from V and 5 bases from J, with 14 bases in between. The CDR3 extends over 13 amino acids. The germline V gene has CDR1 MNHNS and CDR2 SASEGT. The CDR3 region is CASTNRRGTEAFF. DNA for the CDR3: TGTGCCAGCACTAACCGACGGGGGACTGAAGCTTTCTTT.

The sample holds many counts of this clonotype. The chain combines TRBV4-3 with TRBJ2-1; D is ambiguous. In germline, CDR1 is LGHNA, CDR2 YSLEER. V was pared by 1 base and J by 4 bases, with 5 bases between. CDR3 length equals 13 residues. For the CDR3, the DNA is TGCGCCAGCAGCCAAGGATTATACAATGAGCAGTTCTTC. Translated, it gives CASSQGLYNEQFF.

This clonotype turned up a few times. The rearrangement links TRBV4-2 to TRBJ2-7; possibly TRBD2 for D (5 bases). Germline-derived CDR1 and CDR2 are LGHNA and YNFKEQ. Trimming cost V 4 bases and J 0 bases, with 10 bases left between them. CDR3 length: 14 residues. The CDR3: CASSRIAFSYEQYF. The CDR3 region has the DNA TGTGCCAGCAGCCGTATAGCGTTCTCCTACGAGCAGTACTTC.

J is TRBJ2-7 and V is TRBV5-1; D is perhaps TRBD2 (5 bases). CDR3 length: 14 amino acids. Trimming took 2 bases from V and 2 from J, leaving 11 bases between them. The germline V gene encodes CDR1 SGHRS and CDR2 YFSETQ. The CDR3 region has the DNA TGCGCCAGCAGCTTTGCCGGAGGTGCCTACGAGCAGTACTTC. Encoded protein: CASSFAGGAYEQYF.

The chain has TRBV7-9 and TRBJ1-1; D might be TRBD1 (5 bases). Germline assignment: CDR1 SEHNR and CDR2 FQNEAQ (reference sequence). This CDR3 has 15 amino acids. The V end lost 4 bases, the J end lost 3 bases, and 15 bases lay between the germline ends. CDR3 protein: CASSSHGGGDTEAFF. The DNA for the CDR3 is TGTGCCAGCAGCTCCCATGGGGGAGGCGACACTGAAGCTTTCTTT.

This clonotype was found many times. The CDR3 sequence: CSAGLGGETQYF. The CDR3 DNA follows: TGCAGCGCGGGACTAGGAGGGGAGACCCAGTACTTC. This sequence joins TRBV29-1 and TRBJ2-5, with 8 bases lining up with TRBD2. Trimming took 7 bases from V and 5 from J; bases not matched to a gene: 6. There are 12 residues in the CDR3. Germline assignment: CDR1 SQVTM and CDR2 ANQGSEA.

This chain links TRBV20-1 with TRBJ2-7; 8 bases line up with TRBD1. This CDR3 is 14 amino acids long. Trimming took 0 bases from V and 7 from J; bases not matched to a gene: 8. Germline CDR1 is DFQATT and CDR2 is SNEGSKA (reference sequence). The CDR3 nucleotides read TGCAGTGCTAGAGAGGTCAGGGGGCTGGGAGAGCAGTACTTC. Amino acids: CSAREVRGLGEQYF.

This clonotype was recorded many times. The DNA of the CDR3 is TGTGCTAGCGCCAGGGGCCGCACAGATACGCAGTATTTT. Protein sequence: CASARGRTDTQYF. J is TRBJ2-3 and V is TRBV7-7, with D perhaps TRBD1 (6 bases). This CDR3 region has 13 residues. In germline, CDR1 is SSHAT, CDR2 FNYEAQ (reference sequence). The variable domain in full, with the rest retrieved from reference TRBV7-7 and TRBJ2-3, is GAGVSQSPRYKVTKRGQDVTLRCDPISSHATLYWYQQALGQGPEFLTYFNYEAQPDKSGLPSDRFSAERPEGSISTLTIQRTEQRDSAMYRCASARGRTDTQYFGPGTRLTVL.

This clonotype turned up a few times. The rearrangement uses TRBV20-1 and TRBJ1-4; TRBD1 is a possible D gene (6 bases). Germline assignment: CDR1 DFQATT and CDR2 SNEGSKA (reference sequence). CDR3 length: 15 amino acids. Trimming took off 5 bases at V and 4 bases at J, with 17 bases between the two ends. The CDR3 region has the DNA TGCAGTGCTTCCCCAGGGGCCTTGATTAATGAAAAACTGTTTTTT. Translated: CSASPGALINEKLFF.

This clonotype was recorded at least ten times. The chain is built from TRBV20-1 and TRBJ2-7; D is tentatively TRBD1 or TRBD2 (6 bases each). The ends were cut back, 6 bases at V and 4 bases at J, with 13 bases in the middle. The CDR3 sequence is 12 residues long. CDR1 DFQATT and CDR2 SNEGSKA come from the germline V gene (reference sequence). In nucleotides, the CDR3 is TGCAGTGCCCGAGGGGGGACGTACGAGCAGTACTTC. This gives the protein CSARGGTYEQYF.

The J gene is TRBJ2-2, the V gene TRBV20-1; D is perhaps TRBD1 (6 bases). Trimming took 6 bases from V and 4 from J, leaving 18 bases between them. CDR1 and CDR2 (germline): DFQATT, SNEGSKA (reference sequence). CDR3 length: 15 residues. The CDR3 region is CSASRGAGVTGELFF. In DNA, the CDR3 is TGCAGTGCCAGCCGAGGGGCAGGGGTCACCGGGGAGCTGTTTTTT.

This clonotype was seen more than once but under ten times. For the CDR3, the DNA is TGTGCCAGCAGTTTGGTTGCTCGTAGCTCCTACGAGCAGTACTTC. The encoded protein is CASSLVARSSYEQYF. The V gene is TRBV28, the J gene TRBJ2-7, with no clear D. With 3 bases removed from V and 0 bases from J, the gap between germline ends came to 12 bases. The CDR3 is 15 amino acids. From germline, CDR1 is MDHEN and CDR2 SYDVKM.

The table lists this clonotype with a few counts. The CDR3 DNA is TGTGCCAGCGAGCAAACGGACAACACTGAAGCTTTCTTT. It encodes CASEQTDNTEAFF. V usage is TRBV6-2 or TRBV6-3 and J usage is TRBJ1-1; D is uncertain. The ends were cut back, 8 bases at V and 2 bases at J, with 12 bases in the middle. This CDR3 is 13 amino acids long. Germline loops: CDR1 MNHEY, CDR2 SVGEGT.

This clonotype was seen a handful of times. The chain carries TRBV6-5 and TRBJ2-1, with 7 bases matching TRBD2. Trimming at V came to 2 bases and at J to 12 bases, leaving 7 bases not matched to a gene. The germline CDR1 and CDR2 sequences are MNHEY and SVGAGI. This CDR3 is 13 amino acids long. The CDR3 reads CASSYPGTTGQFF. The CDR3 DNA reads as TGTGCCAGCAGTTACCCTGGGACTACGGGGCAGTTCTTC.

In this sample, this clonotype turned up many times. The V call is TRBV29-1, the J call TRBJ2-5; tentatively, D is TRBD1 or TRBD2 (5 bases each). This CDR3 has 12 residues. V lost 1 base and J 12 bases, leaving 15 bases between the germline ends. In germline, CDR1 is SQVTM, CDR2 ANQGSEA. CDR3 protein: CSVEGPGPQEYF. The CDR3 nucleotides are TGCAGCGTTGAAGGCCCGGGACCGCAAGAGTACTTC. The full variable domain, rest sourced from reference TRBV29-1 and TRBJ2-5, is SAVISQKPSRDICQRGTSLTIQCQVDSQVTMMFWYRQQPGQSLTLIATANQGSEATYESGFVIDKFPISRPNLTFSTLTVSNMSPEDSSIYLCSVEGPGPQEYFGPGTRLLVL.

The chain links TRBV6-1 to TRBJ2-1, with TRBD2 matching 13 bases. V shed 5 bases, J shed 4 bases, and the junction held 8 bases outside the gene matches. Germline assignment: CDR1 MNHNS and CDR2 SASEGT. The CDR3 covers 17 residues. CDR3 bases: TGTGCCAGCAGTCCACGAGGGACTAGCGGGAAATACAATGAGCAGTTCTTC. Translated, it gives CASSPRGTSGKYNEQFF.